The following is a T cell receptor beta chain sequence with its context. Its ends do not fully match the called genes, so a read error is possible. This sample is part of a study of T cells in Graves' hyperthyroidism and ophthalmopathy. The TCR beta CDR3 regions underwent amplification using RNA transcripts as the source. First-round RT-PCR with HTBI primers amplified the TCR CDR3 region. TCRdb re-called the multiplex PCR reads through MiXCR, storing one row per CDR3 protein. The sample lists 620,000 or so distinct CDR3 sequences, 14% occurring once. Germline V CDR1 and CDR2: SGDLS, YYNGEE. The CDR3 has 11 amino acids.

The receptor comes from a woman aged 50 to 60 with Graves' ophthalmopathy. Specimen: blood. The chain uses TRBV9 and TRBJ2-3, with D unresolved. CDR3 sequence (DNA): TGTTCCAGCAGCGTAACAGATACGCAGTATTTT. Protein: CSSSVTDTQYF.